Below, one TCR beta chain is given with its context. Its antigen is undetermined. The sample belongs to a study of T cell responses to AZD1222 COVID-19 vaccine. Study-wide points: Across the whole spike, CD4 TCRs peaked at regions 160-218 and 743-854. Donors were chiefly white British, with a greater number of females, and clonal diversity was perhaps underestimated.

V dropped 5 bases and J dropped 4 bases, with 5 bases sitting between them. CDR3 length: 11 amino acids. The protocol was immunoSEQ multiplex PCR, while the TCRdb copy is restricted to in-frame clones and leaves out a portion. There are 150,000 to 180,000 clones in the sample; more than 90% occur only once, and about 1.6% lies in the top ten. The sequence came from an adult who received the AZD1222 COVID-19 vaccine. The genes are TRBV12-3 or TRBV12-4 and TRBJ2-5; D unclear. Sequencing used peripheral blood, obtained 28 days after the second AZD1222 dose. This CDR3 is CASSPRETQYF. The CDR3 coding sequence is TGTGCCAGCAGTCCTAGAGAGACCCAGTACTTC.